The present T cell receptor (beta chain) was sequenced within a study of blood T cell repertoires in COVID-19. Some clones are missing from TCRdb's copy, which holds only in-frame ones; the method was immunoSEQ multiplex PCR. Among 71,000 or so clones listed, about four fifths were seen once. Germline V CDR1 and CDR2: SQVTM, ANQGSEA. This CDR3 is 14 amino acids long. Deletions cut 1 base from V and 0 bases from J, with 9 bases between. Sequencing was carried out using peripheral blood. The rearrangement uses TRBV29-1 and TRBJ1-2, with TRBD1 as a possible D gene (6 bases). The clonotype originates from a man between 65 and 85 years old with acute or convalescent COVID-19. CDR3 sequence reads: CSVEGQAPNYGYTF. In DNA form, the CDR3 reads TGCAGCGTTGAAGGACAGGCCCCTAACTATGGCTACACCTTC.